The source of this TCR beta chain is a study of blood T cell repertoires in COVID-19. Study context: Researchers got acute and convalescent COVID-19 samples from the United States, Italy and Spain. PBMCs, B-cell-depleted T cells, or T cells provided the cDNA or gDNA that made up the material.

Enrolled during active infection, Seattle patients were then followed longitudinally. The CDR3 has 15 amino acids. The ends were cut back, 4 bases at V and 4 bases at J, with 16 bases in the middle. CDR1 is SEHNR, CDR2 FQNEAQ, per germline (reference sequence). Authors' analysis steps: Using reference gene primer amplification, nucleated cell counts were estimated. Clones were sequenced by immunoSEQ multiplex PCR, and TCRdb holds only the in-frame ones, with some missing. V and J calls and clone size are copied from that table; D and trimming were computed from the DNA. The sample has hundreds of thousands of clones, nearly 90% seen once.

The sequence was obtained from a woman aged 25 to 39 with COVID-19, enrolled during active disease. The specimen sequenced was peripheral blood. The V and J genes are TRBV7-9 and TRBJ1-2; tentatively, D is TRBD1 (5 bases). The CDR3 sequence: CASSSSGGASYGYTF. Written as DNA, the CDR3 is TGTGCCAGCAGCTCCTCGGGGGGAGCGTCCTATGGCTACACCTTC.